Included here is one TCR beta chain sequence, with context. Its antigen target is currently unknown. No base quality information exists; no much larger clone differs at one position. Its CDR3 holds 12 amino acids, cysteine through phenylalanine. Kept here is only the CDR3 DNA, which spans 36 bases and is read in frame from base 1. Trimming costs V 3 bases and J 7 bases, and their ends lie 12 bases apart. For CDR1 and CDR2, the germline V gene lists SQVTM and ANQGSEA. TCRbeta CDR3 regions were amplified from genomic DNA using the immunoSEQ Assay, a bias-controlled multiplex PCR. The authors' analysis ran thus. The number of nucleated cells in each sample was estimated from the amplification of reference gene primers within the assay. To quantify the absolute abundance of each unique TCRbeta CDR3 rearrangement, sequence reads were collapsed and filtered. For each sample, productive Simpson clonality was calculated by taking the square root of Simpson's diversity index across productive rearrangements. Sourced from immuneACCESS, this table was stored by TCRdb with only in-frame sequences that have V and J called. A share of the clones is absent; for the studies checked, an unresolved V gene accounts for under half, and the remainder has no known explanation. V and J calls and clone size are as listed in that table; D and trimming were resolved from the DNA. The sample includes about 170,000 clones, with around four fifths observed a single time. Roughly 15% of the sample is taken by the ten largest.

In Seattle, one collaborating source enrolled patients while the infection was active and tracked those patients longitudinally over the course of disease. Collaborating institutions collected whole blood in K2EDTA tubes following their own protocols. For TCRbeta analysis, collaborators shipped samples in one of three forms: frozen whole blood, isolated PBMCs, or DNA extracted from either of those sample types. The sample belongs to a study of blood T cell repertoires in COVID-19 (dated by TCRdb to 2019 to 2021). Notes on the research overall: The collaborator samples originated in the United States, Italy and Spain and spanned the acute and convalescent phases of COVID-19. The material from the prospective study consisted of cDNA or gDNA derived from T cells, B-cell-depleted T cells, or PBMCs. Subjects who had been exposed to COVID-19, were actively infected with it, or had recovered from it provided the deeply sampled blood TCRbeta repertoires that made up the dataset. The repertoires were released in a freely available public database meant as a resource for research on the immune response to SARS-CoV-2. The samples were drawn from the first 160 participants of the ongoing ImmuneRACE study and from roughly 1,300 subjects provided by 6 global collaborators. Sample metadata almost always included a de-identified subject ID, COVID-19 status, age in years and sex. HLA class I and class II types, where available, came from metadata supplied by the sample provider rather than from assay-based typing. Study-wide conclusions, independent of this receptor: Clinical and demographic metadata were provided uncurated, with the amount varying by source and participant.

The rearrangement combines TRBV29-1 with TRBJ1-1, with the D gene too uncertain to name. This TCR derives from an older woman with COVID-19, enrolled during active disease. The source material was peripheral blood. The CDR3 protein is CSVEEGVNEAFF. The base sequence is TGCAGCGTTGAGGAGGGAGTAAATGAAGCTTTCTTT.